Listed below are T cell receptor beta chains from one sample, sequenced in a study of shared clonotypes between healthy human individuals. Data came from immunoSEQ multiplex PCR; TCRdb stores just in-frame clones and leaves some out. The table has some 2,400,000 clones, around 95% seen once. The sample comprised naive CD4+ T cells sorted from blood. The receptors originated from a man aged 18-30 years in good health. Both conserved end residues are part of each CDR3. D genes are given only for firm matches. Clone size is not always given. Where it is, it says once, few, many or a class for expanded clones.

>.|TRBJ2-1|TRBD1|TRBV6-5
TGTGCCAGCAGTTTACAGGGGGCATATGACAATGAGCAGTTCTTC
CASSLQGAYDNEQFF
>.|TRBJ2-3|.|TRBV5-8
TGTGCCAGCAGCTTAAGGCGGAGCAACACAGATACGCAGTATTTT
CASSLRRSNTDTQYF
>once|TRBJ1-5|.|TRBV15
TGTGCCACCAGCAGAGCTGGTATGAGGGATCAGCCCCAGCATTTT
CATSRAGMRDQPQHF
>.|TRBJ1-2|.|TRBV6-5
TGTGCCAGCAGTCCCGATAGCAATTTATATGGCTACACCTTC
CASSPDSNLYGYTF
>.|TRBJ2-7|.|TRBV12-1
TGTGCCAGCAGCTTTGAACTAGCGGGACACCACGAGCAGTACTTC
CASSFELAGHHEQYF
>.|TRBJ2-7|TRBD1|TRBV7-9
TGTGCCAGCAGCACCGGGACAGGGGGTGACGAGCAGTACTTC
CASSTGTGGDEQYF
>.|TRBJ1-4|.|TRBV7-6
TGTGCCAGCAGCTTAGGGTCAAATGAAAAACTGTTTTTT
CASSLGSNEKLFF
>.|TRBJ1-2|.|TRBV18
TGTGCCAGCTCACCATCCCAGGGGAATGGCTACACCTTC
CASSPSQGNGYTF
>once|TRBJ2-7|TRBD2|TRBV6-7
TGTGCCAGCAGTTACCCACACGGGACTAGCGGGAGTTCCGAGCAGTACTTC
CASSYPHGTSGSSEQYF
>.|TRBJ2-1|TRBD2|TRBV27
TGTGCCAGCAGTAAGGGACTAGCGGGGGAAAGGGTCTACAATGAGCAGTTCTTC
CASSKGLAGERVYNEQFF
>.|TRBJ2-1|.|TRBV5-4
TGTGCCAGCATCGGCAGCGGTAACAATGAGCAGTTCTTC
CASIGSGNNEQFF
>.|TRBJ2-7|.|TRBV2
TGTGCCAGCAAAAGTGCCTTGGCCTACGAGCAGTACTTC
CASKSALAYEQYF
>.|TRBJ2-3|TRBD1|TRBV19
TGTGCCAGTAGCCGACAGGGGGGCACAGATACGCAGTATTTT
CASSRQGGTDTQYF
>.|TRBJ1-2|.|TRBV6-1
TGTGCCAGCAGCATGACAATTTCCTATGGCTACACCTTC
CASSMTISYGYTF
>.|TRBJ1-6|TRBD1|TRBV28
TGTGCCAGCAGCCTCGGGACAGGGTCTTCCAATTCACCCCTCCACTTT
CASSLGTGSSNSPLHF
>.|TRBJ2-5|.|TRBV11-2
TGTGCCAGCAGCCCCAGGGCACCCCTCTCGGAAGAGACCCAGTACTTC
CASSPRAPLSEETQYF
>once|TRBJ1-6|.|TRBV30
TGTGCCTGGAGTGTAAGAGGGATAAGCTCCTATAATTCACCCCTCCACTTT
CAWSVRGISSYNSPLHF
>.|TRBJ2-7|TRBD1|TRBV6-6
TGTGCCAGCAGTTCCCGGGACAGCTCCTACGAGCAGTACTTC
CASSSRDSSYEQYF
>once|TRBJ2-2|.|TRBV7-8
TGTGCCAGCAGCTTTACGGGGGTACCCGGGGAGCTGTTTTTT
CASSFTGVPGELFF
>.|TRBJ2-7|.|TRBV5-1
TGCGCCAGCTCCCCCCAGCCGAGCTCCTACGAGCAGTACTTC
CASSPQPSSYEQYF
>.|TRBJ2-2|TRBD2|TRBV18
TGTGCCAGCTCACCACCAGCGGGAACCGGGGAGCTGTTTTTT
CASSPPAGTGELFF
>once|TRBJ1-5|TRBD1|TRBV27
TGTGCCAGCAGCCCACAGGGGGAGAGGCTGAATCAGCCCCAGCATTTT
CASSPQGERLNQPQHF
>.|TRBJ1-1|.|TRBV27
TGTGCCAAAAAGGACCGGATCCGCATGAGTGAAGCTTTCTTT
CAKKDRIRMSEAFF
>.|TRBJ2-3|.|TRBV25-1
TGTGCCAGCAGTGAGGTAGGCACAGATACGCAGTATTTT
CASSEVGTDTQYF
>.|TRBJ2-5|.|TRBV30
TGTGCCTGGAGTACTTGGATGCACCAAGAGACCCAGTACTTC
CAWSTWMHQETQYF
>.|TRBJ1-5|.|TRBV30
TGTGCCTGGAGTTCGGCAGGGCGCAATCAGCCCCAGCATTTT
CAWSSAGRNQPQHF
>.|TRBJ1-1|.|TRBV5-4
TGTGCCAGCAGCCCAGCCCCCACACAGGCCACTGAAGCTTTCTTT
CASSPAPTQATEAFF
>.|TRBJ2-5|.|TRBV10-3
TGTGCCATCAGTGAGGTAACTTATCAAGAGACCCAGTACTTC
CAISEVTYQETQYF
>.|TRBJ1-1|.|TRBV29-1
TGCAGCGTTGATGGCGGTGGGAACACTGAAGCTTTCTTT
CSVDGGGNTEAFF
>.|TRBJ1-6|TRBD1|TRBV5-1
TGCGCCAGCAGCTTGGGACAGGGGGTGGGTTCACCCCTCCACTTT
CASSLGQGVGSPLHF
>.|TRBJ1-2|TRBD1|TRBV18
TGTGCCAGCTCAGGGACAGGGGATGGATATGGCTACACCTTC
CASSGTGDGYGYTF
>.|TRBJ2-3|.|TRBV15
TGTGCCACCAGCAGCGGGGGTAGCACAGATACGCAGTATTTT
CATSSGGSTDTQYF
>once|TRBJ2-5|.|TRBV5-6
TGTGCCAGCAGCTTGTGGCAGGGCGTGGAGACCCAGTACTTC
CASSLWQGVETQYF
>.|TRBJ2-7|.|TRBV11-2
TGTGCCAGCAGTTCTAGCTCCTACGAGCAGTACTTC
CASSSSSYEQYF
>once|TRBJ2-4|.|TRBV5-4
TGTGCCAGCAGCCCCAATGGGATAGCCAAAAACATTCAGTACTTC
CASSPNGIAKNIQYF
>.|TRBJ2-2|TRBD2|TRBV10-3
TGTGCCATCAGTGTGCTAGCGGGAACGAACACCGGGGAGCTGTTTTTT
CAISVLAGTNTGELFF
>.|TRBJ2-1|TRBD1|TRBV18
TGTGCCAGCTCGCCAGGGACAGGGGAGTACAATGAGCAGTTCTTC
CASSPGTGEYNEQFF
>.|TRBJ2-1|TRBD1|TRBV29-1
TGCAGCGGCCAAGCACAGGGGATAAGCGATGAGCAGTTCTTC
CSGQAQGISDEQFF
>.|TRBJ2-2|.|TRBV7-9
TGTGCCAGCAGCTTAACAGGGCTAACCGGGGAGCTGTTTTTT
CASSLTGLTGELFF
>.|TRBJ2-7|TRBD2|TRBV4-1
TGCGCCAGCAGCCAAGGACTAGCGGGGGGCCTCTACGAGCAGTACTTC
CASSQGLAGGLYEQYF
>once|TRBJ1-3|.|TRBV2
TGTGCCAGCAGTTTTCAGGGAAACTCTGGAAACACCATATATTTT
CASSFQGNSGNTIYF
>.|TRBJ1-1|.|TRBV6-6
TGTGCCAGCAGTCCCGGAGGGGTGAGGGGGACTGAAGCTTTCTTT
CASSPGGVRGTEAFF
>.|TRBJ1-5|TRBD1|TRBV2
TGTGCCAGTGGACAGGGGAGCAATCAGCCCCAGCATTTT
CASGQGSNQPQHF
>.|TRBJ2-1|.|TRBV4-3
TGCGCCAGCAGCCCTTCAGGCTCCTACAATGAGCAGTTCTTC
CASSPSGSYNEQFF
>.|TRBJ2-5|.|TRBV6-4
TGTGCCAGCAGTGACGTAAGCGGGCGGCAAGAGACCCAGTACTTC
CASSDVSGRQETQYF
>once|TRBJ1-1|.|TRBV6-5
TGTGCCAGCACTATAACCGGGTCCCTCACTGAAGCTTTCTTT
CASTITGSLTEAFF
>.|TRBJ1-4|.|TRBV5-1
TGCGCCAGCAGCCCCTTTTTACCCGAAACTAATGAAAAACTGTTTTTT
CASSPFLPETNEKLFF
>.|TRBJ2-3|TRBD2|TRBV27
TGTGCCAGCTCGACCCTGAGGGGGACTAGCGGGACTCGCACAGATACGCAGTATTTT
CASSTLRGTSGTRTDTQYF
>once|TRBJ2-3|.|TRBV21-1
TGTGCCAGCAGCACAGGCAACTTATACAGGGGGGATACGCAGTATTTT
CASSTGNLYRGDTQYF
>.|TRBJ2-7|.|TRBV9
TGTGCCAGCAGCGTAAAGGAGGTTTTCGAGCAGTACTTC
CASSVKEVFEQYF
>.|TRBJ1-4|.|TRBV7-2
TGTGCCAGCAGCTTCTCGGCCAGTGGTGGTGAAAAACTGTTTTTT
CASSFSASGGEKLFF